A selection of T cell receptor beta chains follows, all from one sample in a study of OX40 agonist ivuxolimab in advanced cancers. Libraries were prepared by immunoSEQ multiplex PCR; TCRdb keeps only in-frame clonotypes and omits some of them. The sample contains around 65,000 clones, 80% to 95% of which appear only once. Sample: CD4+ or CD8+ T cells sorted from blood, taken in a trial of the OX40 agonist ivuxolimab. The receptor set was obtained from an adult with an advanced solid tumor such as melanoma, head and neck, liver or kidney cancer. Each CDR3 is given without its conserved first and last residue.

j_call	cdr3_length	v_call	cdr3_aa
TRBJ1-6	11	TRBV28	AGNTGLISPLH
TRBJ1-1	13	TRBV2	ASSGRQGAYTEAF
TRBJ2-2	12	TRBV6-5	ASSYSPNTGELF
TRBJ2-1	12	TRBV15	ATSRTSGSSEQF
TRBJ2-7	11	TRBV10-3	AIKSGDSYEQY
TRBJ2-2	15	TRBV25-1	ASRQDLGGLNTGELF
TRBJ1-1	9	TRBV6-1	ASRGQGGAF
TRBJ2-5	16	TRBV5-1	ASSSRTSGTGGGETQY
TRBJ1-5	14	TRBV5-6	ASSLSTDRSDQPQH
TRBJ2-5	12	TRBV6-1	ASSGRGARETQY
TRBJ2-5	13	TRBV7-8	ASSLGDRGLETQY
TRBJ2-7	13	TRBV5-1	ASSWNPGQAHEQY
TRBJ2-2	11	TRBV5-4	ASSMGGTGELF
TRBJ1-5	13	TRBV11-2	ASSLDSGGRQPQH
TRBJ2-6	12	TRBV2	ASRPGSGANVLT
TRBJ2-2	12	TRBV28	ASTFGLSTGELF
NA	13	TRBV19	ASRPQSGGLYEQY
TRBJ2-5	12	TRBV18	ASSPLTLQETQY
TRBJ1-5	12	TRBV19	ASRRTGDSQPQH
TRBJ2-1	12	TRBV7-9	ASSSRSYSNEQF
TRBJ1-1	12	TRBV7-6	ASSLWDKNTEAF
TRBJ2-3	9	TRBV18	ASSPTDTQY
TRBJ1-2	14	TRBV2	ASRESGTSYGYGYT
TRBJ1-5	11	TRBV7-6	ASSMDRDQPQH
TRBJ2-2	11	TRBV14	ASSHDITGELF
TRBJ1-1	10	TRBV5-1	ASSVTGSRAF
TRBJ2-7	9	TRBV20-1	SARLEYEQY
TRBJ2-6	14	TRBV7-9	ASSQPGPSGANVLT
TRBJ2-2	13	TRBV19	ASTSMLAGTGELF
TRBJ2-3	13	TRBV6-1	ASSDPGGPRDTQY
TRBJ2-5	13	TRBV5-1	ASSLAGTQGETQY
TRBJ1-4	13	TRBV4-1	ASSPDGGEREKLF
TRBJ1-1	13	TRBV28	ASSFSTALNTEAF
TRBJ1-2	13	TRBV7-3	ASSLSGEKGYGYT
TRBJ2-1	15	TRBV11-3	ASSRKTPGLAGVEQF
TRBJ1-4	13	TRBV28	ASSLSTGGDEKLF
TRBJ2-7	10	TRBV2	ASRLAGGFQS
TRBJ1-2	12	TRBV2	ASTPFRAPDGYT
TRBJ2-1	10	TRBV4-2	ASSQVSGEQF
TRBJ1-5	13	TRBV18	ASSPDSNSNQPQH
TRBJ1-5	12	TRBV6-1	ASSEKAGNQPQH
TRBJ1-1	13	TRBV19	ASSIDSPGTTEAF
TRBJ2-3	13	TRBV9	ASSVEAADTDTQY
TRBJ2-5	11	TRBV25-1	ASSDGGRETQY
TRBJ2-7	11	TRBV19	ASSIGTSYEQY
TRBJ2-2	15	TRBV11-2	ASSYRRGRTNTGELF
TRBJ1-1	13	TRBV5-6	ASSLGDLWNTEAF
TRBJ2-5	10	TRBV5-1	ASSASQETQY
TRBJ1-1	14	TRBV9	ASSTAPGSLDTEAF
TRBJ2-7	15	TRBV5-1	ASSTTGTKLNSYEQY
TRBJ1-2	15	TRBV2	ASSEDPRGRWVYGYT
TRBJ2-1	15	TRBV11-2	ASSLVASGRGNNEQF
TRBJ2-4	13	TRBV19	ASSPSKREGDIQY
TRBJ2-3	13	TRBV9	ASSVASRRTDTQY
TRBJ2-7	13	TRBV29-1	SVAGLSAGGHEQY